This T cell receptor beta chain was sequenced in a study of OX40 agonist ivuxolimab in advanced cancers. Study outcomes and limitations: The study found among the lowest clonal expansion in partial responders at 0.1-3.0 mg/kg.

Produced via immunoSEQ multiplex PCR; TCRdb's table is partial and in-frame only. The sample holds around 70,000 clones, about four fifths seen once. Blood sampling took place at baseline, cycle 4 day 1, and cycle 7 day 1. Remarks on this clone: What it binds is unknown.

There are 13 residues in the CDR3. Germline CDR1 SNHLY, CDR2 FYNNEI. V lost 6 bases, J lost 3 bases, and 12 bases lay in between. The chain joins TRBV2 to TRBJ2-7, with D perhaps matching TRBD2 (5 bases). Sequenced here: CD4+ or CD8+ T cells sorted from blood, sampled in a trial of the OX40 agonist ivuxolimab. The receptor was isolated from an adult with an advanced solid tumor such as melanoma, head and neck, liver or kidney cancer. The CDR3: CASSLTRVYEQYV. CDR3 in DNA: TGTGCCAGCAGCCTGACGCGGGTCTACGAGCAGTACGTC.